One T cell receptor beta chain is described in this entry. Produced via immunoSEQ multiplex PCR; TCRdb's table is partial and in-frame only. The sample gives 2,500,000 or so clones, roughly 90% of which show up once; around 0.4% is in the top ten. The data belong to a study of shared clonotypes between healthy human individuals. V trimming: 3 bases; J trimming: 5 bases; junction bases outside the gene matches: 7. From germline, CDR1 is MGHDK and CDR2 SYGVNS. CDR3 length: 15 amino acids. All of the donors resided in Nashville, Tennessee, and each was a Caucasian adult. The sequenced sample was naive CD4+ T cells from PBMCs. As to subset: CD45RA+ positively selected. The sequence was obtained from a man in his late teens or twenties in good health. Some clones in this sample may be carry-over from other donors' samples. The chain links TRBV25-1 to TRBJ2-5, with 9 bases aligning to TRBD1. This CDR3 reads CASSEGQGGWETQYF. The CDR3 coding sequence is TGTGCCAGCAGTGAGGGACAGGGTGGATGGGAGACCCAGTACTTC. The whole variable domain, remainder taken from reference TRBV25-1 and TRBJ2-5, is EADIYQTPRYLVIGTGKKITLECSQTMGHDKMYWYQQDPGMELHLIHYSYGVNSTEKGDLSSESTVSRIRTEHFPLTLESARPSHTSQYLCASSEGQGGWETQYFGPGTRLLVL.